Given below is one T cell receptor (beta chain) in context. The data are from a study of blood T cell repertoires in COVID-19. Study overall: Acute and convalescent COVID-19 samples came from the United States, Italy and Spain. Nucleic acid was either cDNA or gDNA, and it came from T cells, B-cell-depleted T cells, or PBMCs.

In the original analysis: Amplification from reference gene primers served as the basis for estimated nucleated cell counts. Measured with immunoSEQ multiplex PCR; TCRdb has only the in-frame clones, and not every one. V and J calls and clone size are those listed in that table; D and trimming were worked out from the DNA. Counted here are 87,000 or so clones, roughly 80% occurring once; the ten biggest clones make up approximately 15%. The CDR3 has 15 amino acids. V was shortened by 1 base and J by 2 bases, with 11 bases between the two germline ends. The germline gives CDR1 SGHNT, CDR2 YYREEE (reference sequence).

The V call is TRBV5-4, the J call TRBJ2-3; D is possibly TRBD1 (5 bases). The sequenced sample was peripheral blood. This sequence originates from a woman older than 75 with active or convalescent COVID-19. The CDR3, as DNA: TGTGCCAGCAGCTTGAACCCGACAGTCACAGATACGCAGTATTTT. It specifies CASSLNPTVTDTQYF.